Listed below are T cell receptor beta chains from one sample, sequenced in a study of CD8 T cells in ankylosing spondylitis. MiXCR, run by TCRdb on the 5' RACE reads, gives a single entry per CDR3 protein. Of a few hundred thousand distinct CDR3 sequences listed, 20% are singletons. The sequenced material came from blood, either unsorted or a sorted T cell fraction (not recorded which). These receptors came from a male donor with ankylosing spondylitis or in good health (not recorded which). Both conserved end residues are part of each CDR3. The D gene is left open where the match is weak. Only some rows state a clone size, as once, few, many or a class for expanded clones.

>TRBV5-1|TRBD1|TRBJ2-1|few
TGCGCCAGCAGCTGGGGACAGGGCTATGAGCAGTTCTTC
CASSWGQGYEQFF
>TRBV30|.|TRBJ2-4|.
TGTGCCTGGAGTTCGGACAAAAACATTCAGTACTTC
CAWSSDKNIQYF
>TRBV20-1|TRBD2|TRBJ2-7|.
TGCAGTGCTAGGGGACTAGCGGAAACCTACGAGCAGTACTTC
CSARGLAETYEQYF
>TRBV6-2/TRBV6-3|.|TRBJ2-7|few
TGTGCCAGCAGTTACTCGACAGCTCCCTACGAGCAGTACTTC
CASSYSTAPYEQYF
>TRBV3-1|TRBD2|TRBJ2-7|.
TGTGCCAGCAGCCTCGGGGTAGCGGGGGCCTACGAGCAGTACTTC
CASSLGVAGAYEQYF
>TRBV27|.|TRBJ2-7|few
TGTGCCAGCAGTTTACAGATAGGGTACGAGCAGTACTTC
CASSLQIGYEQYF
>TRBV7-2|.|TRBJ2-7|.
TGTGCCAGCAGCTTAGTTCCCAGGGGCGAGCAGTACTTC
CASSLVPRGEQYF
>TRBV6-5|.|TRBJ2-1|.
TGTGCCAGCAGTTACAAGGGAGGCGAGCAGTTCTTC
CASSYKGGEQFF
>TRBV7-8|TRBD1|TRBJ2-2|.
TGTGCCAGCAGCCTAGGGGGCGCGGAGCTGTTTTTT
CASSLGGAELFF
>TRBV9|TRBD1|TRBJ1-1|few
TGTGCCAGCAGCGAGGGACAGGGGCTTTTAACTGAAGCTTTCTTT
CASSEGQGLLTEAFF
>TRBV12-3/TRBV12-4|.|TRBJ2-3|.
TGTGCCAGCAGACCTACAGGGTTGGGGATTTTAAATACGCAGTATTTT
CASRPTGLGILNTQYF
>TRBV7-2|TRBD2|TRBJ2-3|.
TGTGCCAGCAGCCCCCCGACTAGCATGGATACGCAGTATTTT
CASSPPTSMDTQYF
>TRBV4-1|TRBD2|TRBJ2-5|.
TGCGCCAGCAGCCAGCCTCTAGCGGGGGGGCTTGAGACCCAGTACTTC
CASSQPLAGGLETQYF
>TRBV24-1|.|TRBJ2-1|.
TGTGCCACCAGTGATTTTGGGGGGGGGCAGAACTACAATGAGCAGTTCTTC
CATSDFGGGQNYNEQFF
>TRBV12-3/TRBV12-4|.|TRBJ2-1|many
TGTGCCAGCAGTTTAGTTACGGGTCATGAGCAGTTCTTC
CASSLVTGHEQFF
>TRBV20-1|TRBD2|TRBJ2-1|many
TGCAGTGCTAGCCCTAGCGGGGAGTTCCACAATGAGCAGTTCTTC
CSASPSGEFHNEQFF
>TRBV12-3/TRBV12-4|.|TRBJ1-1|few
TGTGCCAGCAGGGGGGCAACCATGAACACTGAAGCTTTCTTT
CASRGATMNTEAFF
>TRBV7-9|.|TRBJ2-7|few
TGTGCCAGCAGCCCGTGGGACCCCACCTACGAGCAGTACTTC
CASSPWDPTYEQYF
>TRBV12-3/TRBV12-4|.|TRBJ2-1|.
TGTGCCAGCCAGGCAGGGTATCTGTCCAATGAGCAGTTCTTC
CASQAGYLSNEQFF
>TRBV4-1|.|TRBJ2-7|.
TGCGCCAGCAGCCAAGATGTCGAAAACTACGAGCAGTACTTC
CASSQDVENYEQYF
>TRBV2|TRBD2|TRBJ2-3|.
TGTGCCAGCAGTAGCGGGGGGGGGAGCACAGATACGCAGTATTTT
CASSSGGGSTDTQYF
>TRBV5-5|TRBD2|TRBJ2-2|.
TGTGCCAGCAGCCAGGGACTAGTCTCCACCGGGGAGCTGTTTTTT
CASSQGLVSTGELFF
>TRBV6-1|.|TRBJ2-5|few
TGTGCCAGCACCTTTGTCCCGGCTTACACTGAAGAGACCCAGTACTTC
CASTFVPAYTEETQYF
>TRBV20-1|.|TRBJ1-1|.
TGCAGTGCTAGAGATCTCGTGACATCGAACACTGAAGCTTTCTTT
CSARDLVTSNTEAFF
>TRBV9|.|TRBJ2-2|few
TGTGCCAGCAGTCCGGGACAAGCAACCACCGGGGAGCTGTTTTTT
CASSPGQATTGELFF
>TRBV7-6|.|TRBJ2-1|.
TGTGCCAGCAGCCCGTGGGACATAAACAATGAGCAGTTCTTC
CASSPWDINNEQFF
>TRBV6-2/TRBV6-3|TRBD1|TRBJ2-5|.
TGTGCCAGCAGTCCCCGGACAGGGGTGGAGACCCAGTACTTC
CASSPRTGVETQYF
>TRBV4-1|TRBD2|TRBJ2-7|.
TGCGCCAGCAGCCAAGAGACTAGCGGGGGGGCTAACGAGCAGTACTTC
CASSQETSGGANEQYF
>TRBV4-1|.|TRBJ1-2|.
TGCGCCAGCAGCCAACTATTGGGGGCGGGAGATGGCTACACCTTC
CASSQLLGAGDGYTF
>TRBV11-2|.|TRBJ1-5|.
TGTGCCAGCAGCTTGGCTAGGGGATGGGCCCAGCATTTT
CASSLARGWAQHF
>TRBV11-2|TRBD1|TRBJ2-5|.
TGTGCCAGCAGCTCCACGACAGGGGGGTACCAAGAGACCCAGTACTTC
CASSSTTGGYQETQYF
>TRBV12-3/TRBV12-4|TRBD1|TRBJ2-7|few
TGTGCCAGCAGTGGCCGGGACAGGGAATACTACGAGCAGTACTTC
CASSGRDREYYEQYF
>TRBV2|.|TRBJ2-7|.
TGTGCCAGCAGCGCGGTAGCGGACGTATCCTACGAGCAGTACTTC
CASSAVADVSYEQYF
>TRBV10-1|TRBD2|TRBJ2-3|few
TGCGCCAGCAGTGCCGGGACTAGCCATCACACAGATACGCAGTATTTT
CASSAGTSHHTDTQYF
>TRBV5-1|.|TRBJ2-1|.
TGCGCCAGCAGCTTGGCGGGGGCAGTACTACAAGGGTTAGAGCAGTTCTTC
CASSLAGAVLQGLEQFF
>TRBV20-1|.|TRBJ2-7|few
TGCAGTGCACCCCCCGACAGGGGAGGGGAGCAGTACTTC
CSAPPDRGGEQYF
>TRBV29-1|TRBD1|TRBJ2-3|.
TGCAGCGTTGACAGGGGGTACACAGATACGCAGTATTTT
CSVDRGYTDTQYF
>TRBV2|.|TRBJ2-1|.
TGTGCCAGCAGTGAAGGTTGGGGGCTCCCCTTTAATGAGCAGTTCTTC
CASSEGWGLPFNEQFF
>TRBV24-1|.|TRBJ2-5|.
TGTGCCACCAGTGGTGCAGGGATGCAAGAGACCCAGTACTTC
CATSGAGMQETQYF
>TRBV12-3/TRBV12-4|TRBD1|TRBJ2-2|.
TGTGCCAGCAGTCCATCGACAGGGACGAACACCGGGGAGCTGTTTTTT
CASSPSTGTNTGELFF
>TRBV12-3/TRBV12-4|.|TRBJ2-5|.
TGTGCCAGCAGTTTTATCCCGGGAGAGACCCAGTACTTC
CASSFIPGETQYF
>TRBV12-3/TRBV12-4|TRBD1|TRBJ1-6|.
TGTGCCAGCAGTTTCTCGACAGGGGGTGCGTCACCCCTCCACTTT
CASSFSTGGASPLHF
>TRBV20-1|TRBD1|TRBJ2-3|.
TGCAGTGCTGACGACAGGGCTAGCACAGATACGCAGTATTTT
CSADDRASTDTQYF
>TRBV11-1|.|TRBJ2-1|few
TGTGCCAGCAGCTTAGAAGTGACAGCTATAGGGGATGAGCAGTTCTTC
CASSLEVTAIGDEQFF
>TRBV6-1|.|TRBJ1-1|few
TGTGCCAGCAGTGAACTTTGGGGGGACACTGAAGCTTTCTTT
CASSELWGDTEAFF
>TRBV2|.|TRBJ2-3|.
TGTGCCAGCAGTGAAGCGGGAAGCGCGCAGTATTTT
CASSEAGSAQYF